This TCR beta chain comes out of a study of T cells after yellow fever vaccination. As for the study in general: Preparation used SMART-Seq v4 Ultra Low Input for the low-cell-number fractions.

The CDR3 totals 13 residues. Trimming shortened V by 0 bases and J by 17 bases, and 14 bases separated the two germline ends. Germline lookup yields CDR1 MGHRA and CDR2 YSYEKL. This clonotype was observed many times. Synthesis of TCR cDNA relied on 5'RACE template switching, which attached a universal primer site and UMIs. TCRdb ran MiXCR on the 5' RACE reads and lists one entry per CDR3 protein. This table holds 300,000 to 400,000 distinct CDR3 sequences, around a tenth found once. This specimen was CD4+ T cells sorted from PBMCs, taken 45 days after the yellow fever booster vaccination. The TCR comes from a man between 18 and 35 years old who received the YFV17D yellow fever vaccine. The genes are TRBV4-1 and TRBJ1-6; D possibly corresponds to TRBD1 (6 bases). The CDR3 here is CASSQDGTRAVHF. CDR3 nucleotides: TGCGCCAGCAGCCAAGACGGGACACGGGCAGTCCACTTT.